Below are 21 T cell receptor beta chains sequenced from a single sample in a study of T-cell memory formation after mild COVID-19. Via MiXCR, TCRdb re-called the 5' RACE reads, giving one row per CDR3 protein. This table holds hundreds of thousands of distinct CDR3 sequences, approximately 15% found once. The sequencing input was PBMCs or a T cell subset sorted from them (not recorded which). Receptor source: a man younger than 35 who had mild COVID-19 (a few samples of this study predate the infection). Cell type and time point are not known.

The chain recombines TRBV12-3 or TRBV12-4 with TRBJ2-3; 8 bases map to TRBD2. The CDR3 loop spans 16 amino acids. The J segment lost 1 base and the V segment lost 6 bases, leaving 9 bases of the junction unmatched. CDR3 sequence: CASSWSSGGGTDTQYF. Written as DNA, the CDR3 is TGTGCCAGCAGCTGGTCAAGCGGGGGTGGCACAGATACGCAGTATTTT.

The rearrangement links TRBV12-3 or TRBV12-4 to TRBJ1-3, with D possibly matching TRBD1 (6 bases). The CDR3 runs 15 residues. The V and J ends lost 6 bases and 2 bases respectively, with 14 bases between them. The CDR3 loop is CASRPGTGTGNTIYF. In DNA, the CDR3 is TGTGCCAGCAGGCCGGGAACAGGGACTGGAAACACCATATATTTT.

This clonotype was recorded a few times. The chain combines TRBV12-3 or TRBV12-4 with TRBJ2-1; 8 bases agree with TRBD1. The CDR3 spans 15 residues. Losses at the gene ends were 7 bases for V and 2 bases for J; bases not matched to a gene: 7. CDR3 sequence (DNA): TGTGCCAGCACTCAGGACAGGGCGGCCTACAATGAGCAGTTCTTC. This sequence encodes CASTQDRAAYNEQFF.

The chain carries TRBV20-1 and TRBJ2-3; TRBD2 matches at 13 bases. The CDR3 spans 17 residues. V lost 5 bases to trimming and J lost 0 bases; unmatched junction nucleotides: 8. Per the germline V gene, CDR1 is DFQATT and CDR2 is SNEGSKA (reference sequence). CDR3 DNA sequence: TGCAGTGCTGAAACGACTAGCGGGGGGCGCAGCACAGATACGCAGTATTTT. It translates to CSAETTSGGRSTDTQYF.

This clonotype was picked up a small number of times. The chain is built from TRBV6-5 and TRBJ2-7; 11 nucleotides align to TRBD1. This CDR3 comprises 14 residues. From germline, CDR1 is MNHEY and CDR2 SVGAGI. Trimming at V came to 2 bases and at J to 6 bases, leaving 3 bases not matched to a gene. CDR3 in amino acids: CASSYGTGGTEQYF. The CDR3 DNA sequence: TGTGCCAGCAGTTACGGGACAGGGGGGACCGAGCAGTACTTC.

A few counts support this clonotype. The chain uses TRBV7-2 and TRBJ2-7; unclear D gene. The CDR3 runs 13 residues. Trimming shortened V by 2 bases and J by 6 bases, and 11 bases separated the two germline ends. CDR1 SGHTA and CDR2 FQGNSA come from the germline V gene. The CDR3 protein is CASSLSRGAEQYV. DNA for the CDR3: TGTGCCAGCAGCTTAAGCCGAGGAGCCGAGCAGTACGTC.

V usage is TRBV7-2 and J usage is TRBJ1-2; TRBD1 is a possible D gene (6 bases). The germline CDR1 and CDR2 sequences are SGHTA and FQGNSA. There are 14 residues in the CDR3. Deletions cut 4 bases from V and 3 bases from J, with 12 bases between. CDR3 in amino acids: CASSYIQGDYGYTF. Here the CDR3 DNA reads TGTGCCAGCAGCTACATACAGGGAGACTATGGCTACACCTTC.

This clonotype was detected ten times or more. The CDR3 region is CASSYEGAAEETQYF. The DNA of the CDR3 is TGTGCCAGCAGTTACGAAGGGGCTGCGGAAGAGACCCAGTACTTC. This sequence joins TRBV6-5 and TRBJ2-5; TRBD1 might be the D (5 bases). With 2 bases removed from V and 3 bases from J, the gap between germline ends came to 13 bases. Germline V lookup: CDR1 MNHEY, CDR2 SVGAGI. The CDR3 runs to 15 residues.

The chain recombines TRBV7-2 with TRBJ2-5; TRBD1 aligns across 9 bases. The V and J ends lost 5 bases and 2 bases, in that order; junction bases with no gene match: 3. The V gene's germline CDR1 is SGHTA and CDR2 FQGNSA. The length of the CDR3 is 14 residues. The CDR3, as DNA: TGTGCCAGCAGCACAGACAGGGGGCAAGAGACCCAGTACTTC. It translates to CASSTDRGQETQYF.

This clonotype was seen more than once but under ten times. The J gene is TRBJ1-1, the V gene TRBV29-1; no clear D gene. CDR1 SQVTM and CDR2 ANQGSEA come from the germline V gene. V dropped 7 bases and J dropped 0 bases, with 9 bases sitting between them. The CDR3 spans 12 residues. CDR3 amino acids: CSATAMNTEAFF. CDR3 bases: TGCAGCGCTACAGCGATGAACACTGAAGCTTTCTTT.

The chain links TRBV7-9 to TRBJ1-4, with 8 bases identical to TRBD1. From germline, CDR1 is SEHNR and CDR2 FQNEAQ (reference sequence). This CDR3 contains 15 residues. V gave up 5 bases and J gave up 4 bases; unmatched junction bases: 6. CDR3 DNA: TGTGCCAGCAGCGCGGGACAGGACAGTAATGAAAAACTGTTTTTT. Translation: CASSAGQDSNEKLFF.

V and J are TRBV28 and TRBJ1-5, with D perhaps TRBD1 (6 bases). Trimming left V 6 bases short and J 7 bases short, with 16 bases between. Germline V CDR1 and CDR2: MDHEN, SYDVKM. This CDR3 is built from 14 residues. As DNA, the CDR3 is TGTGCCAGCAGCCCCCCGGGGGCAGGACAGCCCCAGCATTTT. It specifies CASSPPGAGQPQHF.

In this sample, this clonotype turned up a few times. The chain couples TRBV3-1 to TRBJ2-5; D gene uncertain. Per the germline V gene, CDR1 is LGHDT and CDR2 is YNNKEL (reference sequence). The CDR3 totals 13 residues. V was cut by 2 bases and J by 1 base, with 5 bases left in between. Here the CDR3 reads CASSQRIQETQYF. The CDR3, as DNA: TGTGCCAGCAGCCAACGGATCCAAGAGACCCAGTACTTC.

The sample holds many counts of this clonotype. The V and J genes are TRBV19 and TRBJ2-1; 12 bases fit TRBD2. CDR3 length: 14 residues. J was trimmed by 7 bases and V by 5 bases; bases with no gene match: 3. The germline CDR1 and CDR2 sequences are LNHDA and SQIVND (reference sequence). The CDR3 is CASSPGLAGNEQFF. CDR3 in DNA: TGTGCCAGTAGTCCTGGACTAGCGGGGAATGAGCAGTTCTTC.

This rearrangement joins TRBV5-1 to TRBJ1-1; weak D call: TRBD1 (6 bases). The CDR3 has 15 residues. Germline CDR1 is SGHRS and CDR2 is YFSETQ. The germline V and J ends were trimmed by 6 bases and 0 bases, with 15 bases remaining between them. The CDR3 DNA follows: TGCGCCAGCAAGGCACAGGGAGGAATGAACACTGAAGCTTTCTTT. Translating gives CASKAQGGMNTEAFF.

This clonotype was recorded many times. V usage is TRBV6-2 or TRBV6-3 and J usage is TRBJ2-3; TRBD2 might be the D (6 bases). The CDR3 runs 15 residues. Germline assignment: CDR1 MNHEY and CDR2 SVGEGT. The ends were cut back, 7 bases at V and 1 base at J, with 15 bases in the middle. CDR3 DNA: TGTGCCAGCAAAAGGAGGGCTAGCGGCACAGATACGCAGTATTTT. As protein: CASKRRASGTDTQYF.

This clonotype was detected only a few times. The genes are TRBV10-3 and TRBJ2-3, with TRBD1 as a possible D gene (5 bases). CDR3 length: 14 residues. The germline V gene has CDR1 ENHRY and CDR2 SYGVKD. Trimming took 10 bases from V and 5 from J, leaving 19 bases between them. The CDR3 nucleotides are TGTGCCACCACAGGCCCAAAGGGGTTAGATACGCAGTATTTT. This translates into CATTGPKGLDTQYF.

This clonotype was detected only a few times. The rearrangement joins TRBV6-2 or TRBV6-3 to TRBJ1-1, with 7 nucleotides matching TRBD1. The CDR3 consists of 14 residues. Unmatched junction bases numbered 6, after V lost 5 bases and J lost 3 bases. CDR1 and CDR2 (germline): MNHEY, SVGEGT. The CDR3 DNA is TGTGCCAGCAGTGACACAGGGGCCGACACTGAAGCTTTCTTT. Protein sequence: CASSDTGADTEAFF.

Worth noting for this clonotype: The germline gene is not matched at one end of the junction; a read error may be the cause. The chain uses TRBV7-7 and TRBJ2-5; a possible D gene is TRBD1 (5 bases). The CDR3 is made up of 14 amino acids. Germline V gives CDR1 SSHAT, CDR2 FNYEAQ (reference sequence). In DNA, the CDR3 is TGTGCTAGCAGCTTAGACAGCAACCAAGAGACCCAGTACTTC. It encodes CASSLDSNQETQYF.

V is TRBV12-3 or TRBV12-4 and J is TRBJ2-5, with 9 bases fitting TRBD1. V shed 5 bases, J shed 5 bases, and the junction held 3 bases outside the gene matches. The CDR3 runs 13 residues. The CDR3, as DNA: TGTGCCAGCAGTCGGGGACAGGGTGAGACCCAGTACTTC. Its protein is CASSRGQGETQYF.

The sample holds many counts of this clonotype. V usage is TRBV6-5 and J usage is TRBJ2-5; 9 bases fit TRBD2. Trimming removed 5 bases from V and 1 base from J; junction bases left unmatched: 5. The CDR3 contains 15 residues. In germline, CDR1 is MNHEY, CDR2 SVGAGI. The CDR3: CASSRAGGSQETQYF. The CDR3 DNA follows: TGTGCCAGCAGTAGAGCGGGGGGAAGCCAAGAGACCCAGTACTTC.